The T cell receptor beta chain under discussion was sequenced for a study of cytomegalovirus exposure and HLA in healthy donors. V dropped 0 bases and J dropped 4 bases, with 13 bases sitting between them. Germline assignment: CDR1 SGDLS and CDR2 YYNGEE. The CDR3 runs 15 residues. General study results and limits: Common viral pathogens were later found to be apparently linked to several of the most significant clusters.

In nominal health when sampled, donors likely had unrecorded immune exposures nonetheless. Turning to this clone: The antigen remains undetermined.

Primers included in the PCR were 60 Vbeta and 13 Jbeta primers. Method: immunoSEQ multiplex PCR; TCRdb's copy keeps in-frame clones and lacks some. The sample has some 150,000 clones, 80% seen once. The chain is built from TRBV9 and TRBJ1-1; D is unclear. The specimen was PBMCs. The sequence derives from a man in his fifties or sixties in good health and CMV-seronegative. In DNA form, the CDR3 reads TGTGCCAGCAGCGTAGGAGGGAGACTGCTCACTGAAGCTTTCTTT. Amino acids: CASSVGGRLLTEAFF.